One sample yielded the 13 T cell receptor beta chains listed below, sequenced in a study of PD-1 blockade in classical Hodgkin lymphoma (dated by TCRdb to between 2020 and 2021). The method behind the library was the immunoSEQ multiplex PCR assay. In its TCRdb copy, this immuneACCESS table keeps in-frame sequences only and misses some clones. Where compared with another copy, unresolved V genes explain less than half of these, and the others have no known cause. This sample lists about 98,000 clones; roughly 92% were detected once. 2.5% to 3.5% of the sample rests with the top ten. The sample's time point label is to be understood as: cycle 1 day 1 (C1D1), immediately before nivolumab initiation. Relapse after autologous stem cell transplantation had occurred in all trial patients, and cohorts A, B and C were distinguished by prior brentuximab vedotin exposure. The source was peripheral blood mononuclear cells (PBMCs), collected at baseline. These receptors were collected from a human donor with classical Hodgkin lymphoma.

The gene calls are TRBV2 and TRBJ1-4; 7 bases line up with TRBD1. The CDR3 runs 13 residues. V lost 6 bases to trimming and J lost 4 bases; unmatched junction nucleotides: 2. Germline V gene sequence: CDR1 SNHLY, CDR2 FYNNEI. For the CDR3, the DNA is TGTGCCAGCAGGGACAGGCTTAATGAAAAACTGTTTTTT. Translated: CASRDRLNEKLFF.

For this clone: Other DNA sequences from this sample encode an identical CDR3 as well. V gene TRBV2 combines with J gene TRBJ2-1; D ambiguous. The CDR3 runs to 12 residues. Germline CDR1 reads SNHLY; CDR2 reads FYNNEI. V dropped 4 bases and J dropped 4 bases, with 5 bases sitting between them. CDR3 nucleotides: TGTGCCAGCAGTGGCGGATACAATGAGCAGTTCTTC. Its protein is CASSGGYNEQFF.

The chain is built from TRBV28 and TRBJ2-2; no clear D gene. V was shortened by 5 bases and J by 5 bases, with 12 bases between the two germline ends. Looked up from germline, CDR1 is MDHEN and CDR2 is SYDVKM. The CDR3 is 14 residues long. CDR3 loop: CASSLIRETGELFF. Here the CDR3 DNA reads TGTGCCAGCAGTCTAATTAGGGAAACCGGGGAGCTGTTTTTT.

V gene TRBV15 combines with J gene TRBJ2-7, with 8 nucleotides matching TRBD2. In germline, CDR1 is LNHNV, CDR2 YYDKDF (reference sequence). The V segment lost 0 bases and the J segment 4 bases; nucleotides outside the gene matches: 8. The CDR3 runs 16 residues. The CDR3 sequence is CATSRDGLAGSYEQYF. The DNA for the CDR3 is TGTGCCACCAGCAGAGATGGGCTAGCGGGTAGTTACGAGCAGTACTTC.

The CDR3 sequence: CASSTGAHNEQFF. The CDR3 nucleotides read TGTGCCAGCAGCACGGGGGCCCACAATGAGCAGTTCTTC. This chain connects TRBV13 to TRBJ2-1, with D possibly called TRBD1 or TRBD2 (6 bases each). V was clipped by 5 bases and J by 5 bases, with 10 bases between them. The CDR3 length is 13 residues. Germline V gene lookup returns CDR1 PRHDT and CDR2 FYEKMQ (reference sequence).

This chain joins TRBV19 and TRBJ2-1; 11 nucleotides agree with TRBD2. The germline V gene has CDR1 LNHDA and CDR2 SQIVND (reference sequence). The CDR3 has 15 amino acids. V was clipped by 5 bases and J by 1 base; unmatched bases: 1. CDR3 sequence (DNA): TGTGCCAGTAGTCGGACTAGCGGGTCCTACAATGAGCAGTTCTTC. It is translated as CASSRTSGSYNEQFF.

V usage is TRBV15 and J usage is TRBJ2-5; possible D gene TRBD1, 6 bases. Germline assignment: CDR1 LNHNV and CDR2 YYDKDF (reference sequence). The CDR3 is made up of 13 amino acids. V was cut by 3 bases and J by 1 base, with 6 bases left in between. CDR3 protein: CATSRGAQETQYF. The CDR3, as DNA: TGTGCCACCAGCAGGGGGGCCCAAGAGACCCAGTACTTC.

The genes are TRBV28 and TRBJ2-1, with TRBD2 matching over 10 bases. CDR3 length: 17 amino acids. Germline loops: CDR1 MDHEN, CDR2 SYDVKM. Trimming cost V 5 bases and J 5 bases; bases outside gene matches: 12. CDR3 amino acids: CASSPPYSGRSHNEQFF. The DNA for the CDR3 is TGTGCCAGCAGTCCCCCGTATAGCGGGAGGAGCCACAATGAGCAGTTCTTC.

This chain uses TRBV2 with TRBJ2-7, with 12 nucleotides matching TRBD2. In germline, CDR1 is SNHLY, CDR2 FYNNEI. J lost 6 bases, V lost 6 bases, and 9 bases had no gene match. The CDR3 is 15 residues long. The CDR3 bases are TGTGCCAGCAGGCTATTGACTAGCGGGAGTTCCGAGCAGTACTTC. Protein sequence: CASRLLTSGSSEQYF. Complete variable domain (other parts from reference TRBV2 and TRBJ2-7): EPEVTQTPSHQVTQMGQEVILRCVPISNHLYFYWYRQILGQKVEFLVSFYNNEISEKSEIFDDQFSVERPDGSNFTLKIRSTKLEDSAMYFCASRLLTSGSSEQYFGPGTRLTVT.

The rearrangement joins TRBV19 to TRBJ2-1; 14 bases align to TRBD2. The CDR3 has 17 amino acids. V dropped 4 bases and J dropped 2; count of bases not matched to a gene: 4. Germline values: CDR1 LNHDA, CDR2 SQIVND (reference sequence). The chain's CDR3 is CASSTPGLAGAYNEQFF. The DNA of the CDR3 is TGTGCCAGTAGTACCCCGGGACTAGCGGGAGCCTACAATGAGCAGTTCTTC.

J is TRBJ1-2 and V is TRBV27; no clear D gene. CDR3 length: 14 residues. CDR1 and CDR2 (germline): MNHEY, SMNVEV (reference sequence). V was shortened by 4 bases and J by 2 bases, with 11 bases between the two germline ends. CDR3 bases: TGTGCCAGCAGTTCTCCCTTCCGGAACTATGGCTACACCTTC. Protein: CASSSPFRNYGYTF.

The chain recombines TRBV7-9 with TRBJ1-5; a possible D gene is TRBD1 (5 bases). CDR3 size: 12 residues. Trimming cost V 5 bases and J 7 bases, with 9 bases left between them. CDR1 is SEHNR and CDR2 is FQNEAQ in the germline V gene (reference sequence). CDR3 in DNA: TGTGCCAGCAGCCAGACAGAACAGCCCCAGCATTTT. It yields the protein CASSQTEQPQHF.

This chain connects TRBV28 to TRBJ2-5, with 8 bases matching TRBD2. CDR3 length equals 17 residues. J was trimmed by 4 bases and V by 1 base; bases with no gene match: 11. The germline CDR1 and CDR2 sequences are MDHEN and SYDVKM. The CDR3 DNA reads as TGTGCCAGCAGTTTATTCATAGGGACTAGGCTCCCAGAGACCCAGTACTTC. Its translation: CASSLFIGTRLPETQYF.